This TCR beta chain was sequenced for a study of cytomegalovirus exposure and HLA in healthy donors. General study points: Indistinguishable V segments, including TRBV6-2 and TRBV6-3, were excluded. Across all donors, roughly uniform sequencing depth was an assumption of the presence/absence analyses. According to an earlier analysis, most TCR beta V segments yielded productive rearrangements about 87% or about 30% of the time.

Use of 60 Vbeta and 13 Jbeta primers characterized the PCR. In the source study's methods: Unique TCR beta chains totaled approximately 83 million in a later count, with roughly 11 million of them shared. Profiling relied on immunoSEQ multiplex PCR, and the TCRdb table lists in-frame clones only, not all of them. Clone size and the V and J calls come from that table; the DNA yielded D and trimming. Of around 130,000 clones listed, about three quarters are singletons. This clone has a handful of counts. The antigen is not known. The V end was cut by 3 bases, the J end by 0 bases, with 10 bases between. The CDR3 consists of 15 residues. The V gene's germline CDR1 is ENHRY and CDR2 SYGVKD.

The receptor comes from a human donor in good health. Sequencing was carried out using PBMCs. The V and J genes are TRBV10-3 and TRBJ2-3; D not certain. The CDR3 loop is CAISDGFSSTDTQYF. CDR3 DNA sequence: TGTGCCATCAGTGATGGCTTCTCTAGCACAGATACGCAGTATTTT.